Each of the 32 T cell receptor beta chains below was sequenced from the same sample in a study of blood T cell repertoires in COVID-19. Sequenced by immunoSEQ multiplex PCR; TCRdb stores in-frame clones only, minus some. The sample holds a few hundred thousand clones, about 88% seen once. Sample: peripheral blood. These TCRs come from a woman aged 60-75 years with COVID-19, enrolled during active disease.

The chain employs TRBV7-2 and TRBJ2-1; 13 bases fit TRBD2. In germline, CDR1 is SGHTA, CDR2 FQGNSA. V trimming: 2 bases; J trimming: 7 bases; junction bases outside the gene matches: 2. The CDR3 runs 15 residues. The CDR3 DNA is TGTGCCAGCAGCTTAACTAGCGGGAGGGCGAATGAGCAGTTCTTC. Protein sequence: CASSLTSGRANEQFF. Variable domain in full (rest from reference TRBV7-2 and TRBJ2-1): GAGVSQSPSNKVTEKGKDVELRCDPISGHTALYWYRQSLGQGLEFLIYFQGNSAPDKSGLPSDRFSAERTGGSVSTLTIQRTQQEDSAVYLCASSLTSGRANEQFFGPGTRLTVL.

V is TRBV20-1 and J is TRBJ2-1, with D possibly matching TRBD1 (5 bases). The CDR3 runs 9 residues. The germline V gene encodes CDR1 DFQATT and CDR2 SNEGSKA (reference sequence). Trimming cost V 7 bases and J 9 bases, with 7 bases left between them. The CDR3, as DNA: TGCAGTGTGGGGCGTGAGCAGTTCTTC. Translated: CSVGREQFF.

The chain employs TRBV30 and TRBJ1-2, with 11 bases that match TRBD1. CDR1 is GTSNPN, CDR2 SVGIG, per germline (reference sequence). CDR3 size: 13 residues. V gave up 3 bases and J gave up 8 bases; unmatched junction bases: 5. CDR3: CAWRDRGRDGYTF. The CDR3 DNA is TGTGCCTGGAGGGACAGGGGGCGAGACGGCTACACCTTC.

The genes are TRBV5-1 and TRBJ1-6; D may be TRBD1 (5 bases). The CDR3 is 14 amino acids. The V end lost 2 bases, the J end lost 6 bases, and 9 bases lay between the germline ends. CDR1 is SGHRS, CDR2 YFSETQ, per germline. The CDR3 DNA follows: TGCGCCAGCAGCTTAACAGGTTCTAATTCACCCCTCCACTTT. Its protein product is CASSLTGSNSPLHF.

The chain couples TRBV27 to TRBJ2-1; 10 positions match TRBD2. Germline loops: CDR1 MNHEY, CDR2 SMNVEV (reference sequence). This CDR3 contains 16 residues. Trimming took 5 bases from V and 0 from J; bases not matched to a gene: 4. CDR3 residues: CASSPLAGGSYNEQFF. The CDR3 DNA is TGTGCCAGCAGTCCATTAGCGGGAGGCTCCTACAATGAGCAGTTCTTC.

The chain recombines TRBV7-3 with TRBJ2-5; D perhaps matches TRBD1 (6 bases). The CDR3 runs 16 residues. Trimming removed 5 bases at V and 5 bases at J, with 21 bases between. Germline CDR1 SGHTA, CDR2 FQGTGA. CDR3 in DNA: TGTGCCAGCAGCCCCCTCGGGCAGGGGTATGGGGAGACCCAGTACTTC. It encodes CASSPLGQGYGETQYF.

The rearrangement links TRBV12-3 or TRBV12-4 to TRBJ2-7; 7 bases are a match to TRBD2. V lost 3 bases and J lost 5; bases outside the gene matches: 4. The CDR3 extends over 13 amino acids. CDR3: CASSFRGRDEQYF. The CDR3 coding sequence is TGTGCCAGCAGTTTCCGCGGGAGAGACGAGCAGTACTTC.

This clone has only a few counts. This chain uses TRBV5-1 with TRBJ1-4; 8 bases agree with TRBD1. The V gene's germline CDR1 is SGHRS and CDR2 YFSETQ. This CDR3 has 15 amino acids. V was pared by 0 bases and J by 9 bases, with 7 bases of the junction left unmatched. The CDR3, as DNA: TGCGCCAGCAGCTTGGGCGACAGGGGAATCCAAAAACTGTTTTTT. Translated, it gives CASSLGDRGIQKLFF.

The chain couples TRBV28 to TRBJ2-3; 8 bases map to TRBD2. Germline V gene sequence: CDR1 MDHEN, CDR2 SYDVKM. CDR3 length equals 13 residues. V gave up 6 bases and J gave up 5 bases; unmatched junction bases: 4. CDR3 nucleotides: TGTGCCAGCAGCCTCGCGGGGGGAGATACGCAGTATTTT. Amino acids: CASSLAGGDTQYF.

This chain's CDR3 is CASSFELTGTSGTGELFF. The CDR3, as DNA: TGTGCCAGCAGCTTCGAACTTACCGGGACTAGCGGGACCGGGGAGCTGTTTTTT. The V call is TRBV7-2, the J call TRBJ2-2, with 12 bases fitting TRBD2. Per the germline V gene, CDR1 is SGHTA and CDR2 is FQGNSA. The ends lost 3 bases at V and 5 bases at J; junction bases unmatched: 10. The CDR3 covers 18 residues.

This chain uses TRBV7-2 with TRBJ1-3; 7 nucleotides align to TRBD1. Unmatched junction bases numbered 2, after V lost 1 base and J lost 2 bases. The V gene's germline CDR1 is SGHTA and CDR2 FQGNSA. The CDR3 is made up of 15 amino acids. The chain's CDR3 is CASSLDRGTGNTIYF. For the CDR3, the DNA is TGTGCCAGCAGCTTAGACAGGGGTACTGGAAACACCATATATTTT.

This clone appeared a few times. J is TRBJ2-7 and V is TRBV5-1, with TRBD2 matching over 8 bases. After removal of 2 bases from V and 0 bases from J, the junction contained 13 bases not matched to a gene. CDR1 and CDR2 from the germline V gene are SGHRS and YFSETQ. The CDR3 runs to 18 residues. The CDR3 region is CASSFSVGGGTSSYEQYF. CDR3 nucleotides: TGCGCCAGCAGCTTTTCGGTTGGAGGGGGGACTAGCTCCTACGAGCAGTACTTC.

Written as DNA, the CDR3 is TGTGCCACCACACCGGCGGGAGGGAGCGGGGCCAACGTCCTGACTTTC. It is translated as CATTPAGGSGANVLTF. The chain recombines TRBV5-6 with TRBJ2-6; 9 positions match TRBD2. Germline V gives CDR1 SGHDT, CDR2 YYEEEE. V was pared by 9 bases and J by 4 bases, with 11 bases of the junction left unmatched. CDR3 size: 16 residues.

The chain has TRBV19 and TRBJ1-1, with 9 bases lining up with TRBD1. CDR3 size: 13 residues. CDR1 and CDR2 (germline): LNHDA, SQIVND (reference sequence). The ends lost 5 bases at V and 11 bases at J; junction bases unmatched: 9. The DNA for the CDR3 is TGTGCCAGTAGTGTGGAACAGGGGGCGCGGGCTTTCTTT. Its translation is CASSVEQGARAFF.

The rearrangement joins TRBV3-1 (or the pseudogene TRBV3-2) to TRBJ2-5; 9 nucleotides match TRBD2. Germline CDR1 is LGHDT and CDR2 is YNNKEL (reference sequence). This CDR3 has 18 residues. J gave up 5 bases and V 4 bases, and 17 bases lay outside the gene matches. CDR3 coding DNA: TGTGCCAGCAGCCCAGTACGCGGGAGGGCCGCGAGCGGGGAGACCCAGTACTTC. It specifies CASSPVRGRAASGETQYF.

The chain has TRBV24-1 and TRBJ1-5; possible D gene TRBD1, 5 bases. The CDR3 extends over 15 amino acids. Trimming removed 3 bases at V and 0 bases at J, with 8 bases between. Germline V gene lookup returns CDR1 KGHDR and CDR2 SFDVKD. In DNA, the CDR3 is TGTGCCACCAGTGATACAACAGGTAGCAATCAGCCCCAGCATTTT. It translates to CATSDTTGSNQPQHF.

V usage is TRBV6-5 and J usage is TRBJ1-3; a possible D gene is TRBD1 (5 bases). The germline V gene has CDR1 MNHEY and CDR2 SVGAGI. The CDR3 contains 15 residues. The V and J ends lost 8 bases and 4 bases respectively, with 18 bases between them. The CDR3 DNA reads TGTGCCAGCGCTGTAACAAGGGGAAAAGGAAACACCATATATTTT. Its translation: CASAVTRGKGNTIYF.

The chain employs TRBV18 and TRBJ1-3; the D is unclear. Between the trimmed V and J ends, which lost 8 bases and 8 bases, there was a span of 16 bases. The CDR3 contains 13 residues. The germline V gene encodes CDR1 KGHSH and CDR2 LQKENI. CDR3 protein: CASTQRRVDTIYF. CDR3 in DNA: TGTGCCAGCACCCAGCGGAGGGTTGACACCATATATTTT.

This clone was seen once. V gene TRBV19 combines with J gene TRBJ1-2; possibly TRBD1 for D (6 bases). The germline V gene has CDR1 LNHDA and CDR2 SQIVND (reference sequence). V was shortened by 5 bases and J by 6 bases, with 19 bases between the two germline ends. This CDR3 comprises 15 residues. The CDR3 here is CASSSTQRSGDGYTF. The CDR3 DNA reads TGTGCCAGTAGTTCAACTCAGAGATCAGGGGATGGCTACACCTTC. Combining the CDR3 with reference TRBV19 and TRBJ1-2 gives the whole variable domain DGGITQSPKYLFRKEGQNVTLSCEQNLNHDAMYWYRQDPGQGLRLIYYSQIVNDFQKGDIAEGYSVSREKKESFPLTVTSAQKNPTAFYLCASSSTQRSGDGYTFGSGTRLTVV.

This chain links TRBV12-3 or TRBV12-4 with TRBJ1-1; no clear D gene. CDR3 size: 12 residues. V was cut by 10 bases and J by 4 bases, with 13 bases left in between. The CDR3 region is CATQEYGTEAFF. CDR3 coding DNA: TGTGCCACCCAGGAATACGGCACTGAAGCTTTCTTT.

The rearrangement links TRBV24-1 to TRBJ1-2, with D uncertain. This CDR3 spans 13 amino acids. V was cut by 8 bases and J by 4 bases, with 13 bases left in between. Per the germline V gene, CDR1 is KGHDR and CDR2 is SFDVKD. The CDR3, as DNA: TGTGCCACCACCCTGTTGGTACTCTATGGCTACACCTTC. It codes for CATTLLVLYGYTF.

The J gene is TRBJ2-3, the V gene TRBV25-1; TRBD2 agrees at 11 bases. The junction had 15 bases not matched to a gene; V was cut back by 6 bases and J by 7 bases. This CDR3 region has 17 residues. CDR1 is MGHDK and CDR2 is SYGVNS in the germline V gene. The CDR3 region has the DNA TGTGCCAGCAGACAATCCGGGACTAGCGGACTTACCAATACGCAGTATTTT. Its protein is CASRQSGTSGLTNTQYF. Variable domain in full (rest from reference TRBV25-1 and TRBJ2-3): EADIYQTPRYLVIGTGKKITLECSQTMGHDKMYWYQQDPGMELHLIHYSYGVNSTEKGDLSSESTVSRIRTEHFPLTLESARPSHTSQYLCASRQSGTSGLTNTQYFGPGTRLTVL.

The J gene is TRBJ1-4, the V gene TRBV7-2; TRBD1 aligns across 8 bases. Germline loops: CDR1 SGHTA, CDR2 FQGNSA. The trim removed 4 bases at V and 14 bases at J, leaving 3 bases unmatched. CDR3 length: 11 residues. The CDR3 coding sequence is TGTGCCAGCAGCTCGGGACAGGTTCTGTTTTTT. It encodes CASSSGQVLFF. The full variable domain, completed using reference TRBV7-2 and TRBJ1-4, is GAGVSQSPSNKVTEKGKDVELRCDPISGHTALYWYRQSLGQGLEFLIYFQGNSAPDKSGLPSDRFSAERTGGSVSTLTIQRTQQEDSAVYLCASSSGQVLFFGSGTQLSVL.

This clone was seen more than once but under ten times. This chain links TRBV28 with TRBJ1-5; D unresolved. Germline CDR1 and CDR2: MDHEN and SYDVKM. V was clipped by 7 bases and J by 2 bases, with 15 bases between them. The CDR3 has 15 residues. CDR3 DNA sequence: TGTGCCAGCACTACTTCACCGATGGGCAATCAGCCCCAGCATTTT. Protein product: CASTTSPMGNQPQHF.

This chain connects TRBV19 to TRBJ1-4; D gene unclear. The CDR3 covers 12 residues. Germline V gene data show CDR1 as LNHDA and CDR2 as SQIVND (reference sequence). Trimming cost V 8 bases and J 4 bases, with 8 bases left between them. The CDR3 spells CASGPFNEKLFF. The DNA of the CDR3 is TGTGCCAGTGGGCCTTTTAATGAAAAACTGTTTTTT.

The chain has TRBV5-1 and TRBJ2-7; tentatively, D is TRBD1 (6 bases). Germline V gene sequence: CDR1 SGHRS, CDR2 YFSETQ. Trimming removed 0 bases at V and 9 bases at J, with 16 bases between. The CDR3 consists of 14 residues. CDR3: CASSLGVNQGGQYF. The CDR3 region has the DNA TGCGCCAGCAGCTTGGGAGTAAACCAAGGGGGGCAGTACTTC.

The chain links TRBV25-1 to TRBJ2-5; D is possibly TRBD1 (6 bases). Trimming removed 1 base from V and 6 bases from J, with 18 bases in between. Per the germline V gene, CDR1 is MGHDK and CDR2 is SYGVNS. The CDR3 totals 16 residues. DNA for the CDR3: TGTGCCAGCAGTGAATCGTCTGGGGGCTTTTCGCAGACCCAGTACTTC. Translated, it gives CASSESSGGFSQTQYF. The complete variable domain, with remaining parts taken from reference TRBV25-1 and TRBJ2-5, reads EADIYQTPRYLVIGTGKKITLECSQTMGHDKMYWYQQDPGMELHLIHYSYGVNSTEKGDLSSESTVSRIRTEHFPLTLESARPSHTSQYLCASSESSGGFSQTQYFGPGTRLLVL.

The V call is TRBV12-5, the J call TRBJ1-1; D uncertain. V lost 6 bases to trimming and J lost 0 bases, with 5 bases between them. Germline CDR1 and CDR2: LGHNT and FRNRAP. The CDR3 loop spans 12 amino acids. In DNA, the CDR3 is TGTGCTAGTGGGGAGTTGAACACTGAAGCTTTCTTT. Amino acid sequence: CASGELNTEAFF.

This clone was observed a single time. The chain couples TRBV4-2 to TRBJ1-2; 7 bases line up with TRBD1. The V gene's germline CDR1 is LGHNA and CDR2 YNFKEQ. The ends lost 4 bases at V and 3 bases at J; junction bases unmatched: 8. The CDR3 covers 15 residues. The CDR3 reads CASSLRQGRDYGYTF. As DNA, the CDR3 is TGTGCCAGCAGCCTCCGACAGGGCAGGGACTATGGCTACACCTTC.

V is TRBV29-1 and J is TRBJ2-5, with D possibly being TRBD2 (6 bases). CDR3 size: 13 residues. Germline values: CDR1 SQVTM, CDR2 ANQGSEA. Between the trimmed V and J ends, which lost 6 bases and 1 base, there was a span of 12 bases. The CDR3 region is CSVPSSAQETQYF. The CDR3 DNA sequence: TGCAGCGTGCCATCTAGCGCCCAAGAGACCCAGTACTTC.

V gene TRBV19 combines with J gene TRBJ2-5; 7 bases fit TRBD2. Trimming cost V 6 bases and J 1 base; bases outside gene matches: 5. CDR1 and CDR2 (germline): LNHDA, SQIVND (reference sequence). The CDR3 contains 14 residues. This chain's CDR3 is CASSSGGSQETQYF. The CDR3 DNA reads as TGTGCCAGTAGCTCCGGGGGGTCCCAAGAGACCCAGTACTTC. Based on the CDR3 plus reference TRBV19 and TRBJ2-5, the full variable domain is DGGITQSPKYLFRKEGQNVTLSCEQNLNHDAMYWYRQDPGQGLRLIYYSQIVNDFQKGDIAEGYSVSREKKESFPLTVTSAQKNPTAFYLCASSSGGSQETQYFGPGTRLLVL.

This chain's CDR3 is CASSSLGLRTDTQYF. The CDR3 region has the DNA TGTGCCAGCAGCTCGTTGGGACTTCGCACAGATACGCAGTATTTT. The gene calls are TRBV11-1 and TRBJ2-3; the D gene is possibly TRBD2 (6 bases). V was cut by 4 bases and J by 1 base, with 12 bases left in between. This CDR3 spans 15 amino acids. CDR1 and CDR2 from the germline V gene are SGHAT and FQDESV (reference sequence).